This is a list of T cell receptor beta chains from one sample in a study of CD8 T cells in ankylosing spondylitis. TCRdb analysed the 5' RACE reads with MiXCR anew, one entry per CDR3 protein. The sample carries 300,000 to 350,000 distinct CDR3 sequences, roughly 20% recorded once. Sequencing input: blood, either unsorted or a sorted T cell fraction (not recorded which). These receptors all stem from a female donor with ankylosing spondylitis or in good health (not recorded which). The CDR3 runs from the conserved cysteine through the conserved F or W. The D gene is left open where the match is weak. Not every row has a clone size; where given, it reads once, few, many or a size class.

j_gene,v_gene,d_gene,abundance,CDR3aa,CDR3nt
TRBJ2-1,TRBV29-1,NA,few,CSVRAGAVYNEQFF,TGCAGCGTTCGCGCGGGGGCCGTTTACAATGAGCAGTTCTTC
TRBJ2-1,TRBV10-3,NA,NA,CAISSGESSYNEQFF,TGTGCCATCAGTTCCGGGGAGAGCTCCTACAATGAGCAGTTCTTC
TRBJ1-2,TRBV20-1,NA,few,CSARPWTQGYTF,TGCAGTGCTAGACCCTGGACACAAGGCTACACCTTC
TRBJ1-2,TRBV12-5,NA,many,CASGFSNYGYTF,TGTGCTAGTGGTTTCAGTAACTATGGCTACACCTTC
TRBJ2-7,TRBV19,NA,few,CASSMTVSSYEQYF,TGTGCCAGTAGTATGACTGTCAGCTCCTACGAGCAGTACTTC
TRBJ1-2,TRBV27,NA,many,CASSLGGIGGYTF,TGTGCCAGCAGCCTAGGGGGAATTGGGGGCTACACCTTC
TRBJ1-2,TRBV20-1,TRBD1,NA,CSARARRDRGDNYGYTF,TGCAGTGCTAGAGCAAGGCGAGACAGGGGGGACAACTATGGCTACACCTTC
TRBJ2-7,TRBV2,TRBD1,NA,CASNGQGNYEQYF,TGTGCCAGCAACGGACAGGGGAACTACGAGCAGTACTTC
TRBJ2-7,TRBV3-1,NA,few,CASKGGTRGEQYF,TGTGCCAGCAAGGGGGGTACCCGCGGCGAGCAGTACTTC
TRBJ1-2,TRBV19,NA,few,CASSIQRTDSGYTF,TGTGCCAGTAGTATACAAAGGACAGATTCCGGCTACACCTTC
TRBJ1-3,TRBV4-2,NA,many,CASSQDPKGALLTYF,TGTGCCAGCAGCCAAGATCCAAAGGGTGCACTGCTGACATATTTT
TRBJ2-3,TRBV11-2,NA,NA,CASSFKAHTDTQYF,TGTGCCAGCAGCTTTAAGGCCCACACAGATACGCAGTATTTT
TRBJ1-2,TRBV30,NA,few,CAWSPIPREGYTF,TGTGCCTGGTCTCCCATTCCGAGGGAAGGCTACACCTTC
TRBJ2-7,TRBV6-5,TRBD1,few,CASSYSGTGVNEQYF,TGTGCCAGCAGTTACTCCGGGACAGGGGTTAACGAGCAGTACTTC
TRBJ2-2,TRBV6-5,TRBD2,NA,CASSYPLLKAGGPAGELFF,TGTGCCAGCAGTTACCCTCTCTTAAAGGCGGGAGGGCCGGCCGGGGAGCTGTTTTTT
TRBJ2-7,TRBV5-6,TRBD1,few,CASRPRGMAGQVNEQYF,TGTGCCAGCAGGCCCCGGGGTATGGCGGGACAGGTAAACGAGCAGTACTTC
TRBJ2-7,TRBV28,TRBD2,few,CASLLAGSYEQYF,TGTGCCAGCCTTCTAGCGGGGAGCTACGAGCAGTACTTC
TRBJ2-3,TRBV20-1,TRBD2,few,CSARTSAGTDTQYF,TGCAGTGCCAGGACTAGCGCGGGCACAGATACGCAGTATTTT
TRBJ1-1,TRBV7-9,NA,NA,CASSLGVPTEAFF,TGTGCCAGCAGCTTAGGTGTACCCACTGAAGCTTTCTTT
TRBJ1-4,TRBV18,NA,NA,CASSPAGAVANEKLFF,TGTGCCAGCTCACCGGCAGGGGCGGTGGCTAATGAAAAACTGTTTTTT
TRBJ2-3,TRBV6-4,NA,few,CASSDQLSYTDTQYF,TGTGCCAGCAGTGACCAGCTCTCGTACACAGATACGCAGTATTTT
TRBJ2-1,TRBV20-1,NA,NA,CSARDSFPSSYNEQFF,TGCAGTGCTAGAGATTCGTTCCCTAGCTCCTACAATGAGCAGTTCTTC
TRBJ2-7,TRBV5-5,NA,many,CASSFRTYEQYF,TGTGCCAGCAGCTTCCGTACCTACGAGCAGTACTTC
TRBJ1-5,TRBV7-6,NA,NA,CASSLFDSLNQPQHF,TGTGCCAGCAGCTTATTTGACAGTCTCAATCAGCCCCAGCATTTT
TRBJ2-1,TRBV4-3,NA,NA,CASSHTNEQFF,TGCGCCAGCAGCCACACAAATGAGCAGTTCTTC
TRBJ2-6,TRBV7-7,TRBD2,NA,CTCCLATSGVSGANVLTF,TGTACCTGCTGTTTAGCGACTAGCGGAGTTTCTGGGGCCAATGTCCTGACTTTC
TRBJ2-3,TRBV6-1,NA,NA,CASGRGAQSTDTQYF,TGTGCCAGCGGGAGGGGGGCCCAAAGCACAGATACGCAGTATTTT
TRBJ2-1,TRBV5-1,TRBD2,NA,CASSLSLAGRNEQFF,TGCGCCAGCAGCTTGTCACTAGCGGGAAGGAATGAGCAGTTCTTC
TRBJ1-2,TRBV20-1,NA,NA,CSARAGWNGYTF,TGCAGTGCTAGAGCCGGATGGAATGGCTACACCTTC
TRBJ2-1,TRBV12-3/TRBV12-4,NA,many,CASSFRGSYNEQFF,TGTGCCAGCAGTTTTAGGGGCTCCTACAATGAGCAGTTCTTC
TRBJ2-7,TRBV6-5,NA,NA,CASSYSREYSYEQYF,TGTGCCAGCAGTTACTCTCGGGAATACTCCTACGAGCAGTACTTC
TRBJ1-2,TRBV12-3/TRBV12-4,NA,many,CASSLEGFGYTF,TGTGCCAGCAGCCTGGAGGGGTTTGGCTACACCTTC
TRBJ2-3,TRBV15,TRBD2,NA,CATSTYFSGRGADTQYF,TGTGCCACCAGCACGTATTTTAGCGGGAGGGGAGCAGATACGCAGTATTTT
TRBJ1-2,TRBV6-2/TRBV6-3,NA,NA,CASSYSVRNYGYTF,TGTGCCAGCAGTTACTCAGTACGGAACTATGGCTACACCTTC
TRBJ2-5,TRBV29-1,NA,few,CSVAGPGERETQYF,TGCAGCGTTGCTGGGCCCGGAGAGAGGGAGACCCAGTACTTC
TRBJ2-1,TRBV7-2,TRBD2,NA,CASSLAGLAGGEQFF,TGTGCCAGCAGCTTAGCAGGACTAGCGGGAGGCGAGCAGTTCTTC
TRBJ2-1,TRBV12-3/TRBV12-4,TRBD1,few,CASSWGGTGGVNEQFF,TGTGCCAGCAGTTGGGGTGGGACAGGGGGGGTTAATGAGCAGTTCTTC
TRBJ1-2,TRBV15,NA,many,CATSRTGPSSYTF,TGTGCCACCAGCAGAACAGGGCCCTCAAGCTACACCTTC
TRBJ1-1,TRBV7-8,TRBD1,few,CASSLETGQMNTEAFF,TGTGCCAGCAGCTTAGAAACGGGACAGATGAACACTGAAGCTTTCTTT